This TCR beta chain emerged from a study of CD8+ T cells in alopecia areata. For the study at large: Treated patients received oral tofacitinib, 5 to 10 mg twice daily. Points from the study as a whole: In scalp, tofacitinib significantly decreased clonality and expanded CD8+ clones among the top 100.

Reverse transcription of extracted RNA yielded cDNA, which provided the sequencing template. The data were produced by immunoSEQ multiplex PCR, yet TCRdb's version contains in-frame clones alone and is incomplete. The data hold 3,000 to 4,500 clones, with 70% to 85% observed a single time. Germline CDR1 reads SGHTA; CDR2 reads FQGTGA. Trimming at V came to 2 bases and at J to 5 bases, leaving 2 bases not matched to a gene. The CDR3 contains 15 residues. As concerns this clone: What it binds is not known.

Treatment indicated: oral pan-JAK inhibitor, 5-10 mg twice daily. From alopecia areata patients, lesional scalp punch biopsies and peripheral blood were collected. V and J are TRBV7-3 and TRBJ2-1; 11 nucleotides match TRBD2. The sequencing here drew on skin, taken at week 24, from a patient treated with tofacitinib. The TCR sequence derives from a human donor with alopecia areata. In nucleotides, the CDR3 is TGTGCCAGCAGCTTACGACTAGCGGGGAACAATGAGCAGTTCTTC. Its translation is CASSLRLAGNNEQFF.